The rows below give T cell receptor beta chains drawn from one sample of a study of T cells after yellow fever vaccination. TCRdb reprocessed the 5' RACE reads with MiXCR, giving one entry per CDR3 protein. There are fewer than 450,000 distinct CDR3 sequences in the sample; almost 4% occur only once, and 20% to 25% lies in the top ten. The specimen comprised PBMCs, sampled 5 days after the yellow fever booster vaccination. The receptor source for this set is a young man who received the YFV17D yellow fever vaccine. CDR3s include the opening cysteine and the closing phenylalanine or tryptophan. Each record gives: V gene, D gene, J gene, clone size, CDR3 protein, CDR3 DNA. The D gene is left open where the match is weak. Rows give clone size only sometimes, using once, few, many, or a class for an expanded clone.

v_call: TRBV24-1
d_call: TRBD1
j_call: TRBJ1-1
clone_size: .
cdr3_aa: CATSEGTGLDTEAFF
cdr3_nt: TGTGCCACCAGTGAGGGGACAGGGTTGGACACTGAAGCTTTCTTT

v_call: TRBV9
d_call: .
j_call: TRBJ1-1
clone_size: few
cdr3_aa: CASSVGKNTEAFF
cdr3_nt: TGTGCCAGCAGCGTAGGGAAGAACACTGAAGCTTTCTTT

v_call: TRBV12-3/TRBV12-4
d_call: TRBD1
j_call: TRBJ1-4
clone_size: many
cdr3_aa: CASSLSSGGGNEKLFF
cdr3_nt: TGTGCCAGCAGTTTAAGCTCAGGGGGAGGGAATGAAAAACTGTTTTTT

v_call: TRBV7-2
d_call: .
j_call: TRBJ1-1
clone_size: many
cdr3_aa: CASSLAGQGLNTEAFF
cdr3_nt: TGTGCCAGCAGCTTAGCGGGGCAGGGCTTGAACACTGAAGCTTTCTTT

v_call: TRBV28
d_call: .
j_call: TRBJ2-7
clone_size: .
cdr3_aa: CASSLVGIAYEQYF
cdr3_nt: TGTGCCAGCAGTTTGGTAGGGATCGCCTACGAGCAGTACTTC

v_call: TRBV7-2
d_call: TRBD2
j_call: TRBJ2-1
clone_size: .
cdr3_aa: CASSEAGGTYNEQFF
cdr3_nt: TGTGCCAGCAGCGAAGCGGGGGGGACCTACAATGAGCAGTTCTTC

v_call: TRBV4-3
d_call: TRBD1
j_call: TRBJ2-3
clone_size: .
cdr3_aa: CASSQDPPTGGLTDTQYF
cdr3_nt: TGCGCCAGCAGCCAAGATCCCCCGACAGGGGGTTTGACAGATACGCAGTATTTT

v_call: TRBV24-1
d_call: .
j_call: TRBJ2-5
clone_size: few
cdr3_aa: CATSDGPEETQYF
cdr3_nt: TGTGCCACCAGTGACGGACCCGAAGAGACCCAGTACTTC

v_call: TRBV7-9
d_call: .
j_call: TRBJ2-3
clone_size: few
cdr3_aa: CASSPPEDTQYF
cdr3_nt: TGTGCCAGCAGCCCCCCCGAGGATACGCAGTATTTT

v_call: TRBV20-1
d_call: .
j_call: TRBJ1-4
clone_size: .
cdr3_aa: CSVSDSNEKLFF
cdr3_nt: TGCAGTGTTTCGGACTCTAATGAAAAACTGTTTTTT

v_call: TRBV6-5
d_call: .
j_call: TRBJ2-1
clone_size: many
cdr3_aa: CASSQGGWGSTANNEQFF
cdr3_nt: TGTGCCAGCAGCCAAGGGGGGTGGGGCTCCACCGCAAACAATGAGCAGTTCTTC

v_call: TRBV20-1
d_call: TRBD1
j_call: TRBJ2-7
clone_size: few
cdr3_aa: CSAPISGTGSYEQYF
cdr3_nt: TGCAGTGCTCCAATCTCCGGGACAGGTTCCTACGAGCAGTACTTC

v_call: TRBV18
d_call: .
j_call: TRBJ1-4
clone_size: .
cdr3_aa: CASSSTTGGDEKLFF
cdr3_nt: TGTGCCAGCTCCTCAACGACAGGAGGAGATGAAAAACTGTTTTTT

v_call: TRBV5-1
d_call: .
j_call: TRBJ2-2
clone_size: .
cdr3_aa: CASSGGQGGELFF
cdr3_nt: TGCGCCAGCAGCGGGGGACAAGGCGGGGAGCTGTTTTTT

v_call: TRBV20-1
d_call: .
j_call: TRBJ2-4
clone_size: many
cdr3_aa: CSARPIGTSNIQYF
cdr3_nt: TGCAGTGCCAGACCAATCGGGACTTCGAACATTCAGTACTTC